Detailed here is one TCR beta chain. The target of this receptor is not known. Per-base qualities were not stored, and no clone one base away is much larger. This sample was taken from a study of sequential checkpoint blockade in melanoma (dated by TCRdb to the late 2010s). Notes on the research overall: Using 1:1 randomization, the trial assigned patients either to first-line nivolumab followed by ipilimumab (arm A) or to ipilimumab followed by nivolumab (arm B). For approximately 20 patients, matched tumor biopsies were obtained before treatment and at week 13, following single-agent nivolumab (arm A) or ipilimumab (arm B). About three quarters of the matched tumor biopsy pairs taken before and after treatment were from the same lesion. DNA from 75 to 100 melanoma tumor samples collected before treatment underwent TCRbeta immunosequencing. Maintenance nivolumab came after both trial sequences. Here is what the overall study found, with its caveats: In the nivolumab-first arm (arm A), an association was found between pretreatment tumor TIL clonality and response (P = .04). The response-prediction model combining TCR metrics and mutation burden needs validation in larger, independent patient cohorts. Small sample sizes and reduced statistical power limited the within-arm analyses of tumor T-cell fraction. Patients with increases in tumor T-cell fraction and clonality by week 13 were approximately 30 times more likely to achieve clinical benefit. Tumor T-cell fraction and clonality correlated with PD-L1 staining and CD8+ T-cell counts but not with mutational load.

CDR1 is given as LGHNT and CDR2 as FRNRAP, both from the germline V gene. Counted from cysteine to phenylalanine, this CDR3 has 12 amino acids. Only CDR3 DNA remains: 36 bases, in frame from the first base. Explained via the paper, the treatment or condition label denotes: randomized to nivolumab then ipilimumab (arm A) or the reverse (arm B). No trial patient had received prior DNA-damaging chemotherapy. Samples came from patients with melanoma in CheckMate 064, a randomized, open-label phase II trial of sequential checkpoint blockade. Genomic DNA from formalin-fixed paraffin-embedded (FFPE) tissue samples served as the input for tumor TCR sequencing. The immunoSEQ Assay was used to immunosequence TCRbeta CDR3 regions from genomic DNA. Prior to high-throughput sequencing, genomic DNA was amplified by bias-controlled multiplex PCR. As for how the authors treated the data: To quantify the absolute abundance of each unique TCRbeta CDR3 region, the sequences were collapsed and filtered. Clonality was defined as 1 minus Pielou's evenness and was calculated using productive rearrangements only. Tumor T-cell fraction was calculated by normalizing TCRbeta template counts to the amount of usable DNA, which was estimated from several housekeeping genes. A previously published method was used to identify clones with significantly greater frequencies in on-treatment samples than in baseline samples. This immuneACCESS table, as held by TCRdb, lists in-frame sequences with V and J called but not all clones. Of the missing ones, under half trace to an unresolved V gene in checked studies; the others have no known cause. The DNA was the basis for D and trimming; V, J and clone size are from that table. Counted in this sample were about 460 clones; 10% to 12% of them appeared once. The ten top clones hold over 30% of the sample.

The sequence was collected from a human donor with melanoma. This material consisted of tumor tissue (inferred from file names), taken from a patient given nivolumab and ipilimumab in sequence. The chain is made from TRBV12-5 and TRBJ2-3; the D gene is unclear. The CDR3 protein: CATSLLPDTQYF. DNA sequence: TGTGCCACCTCCTTACTCCCAGATACGCAGTATTTT.